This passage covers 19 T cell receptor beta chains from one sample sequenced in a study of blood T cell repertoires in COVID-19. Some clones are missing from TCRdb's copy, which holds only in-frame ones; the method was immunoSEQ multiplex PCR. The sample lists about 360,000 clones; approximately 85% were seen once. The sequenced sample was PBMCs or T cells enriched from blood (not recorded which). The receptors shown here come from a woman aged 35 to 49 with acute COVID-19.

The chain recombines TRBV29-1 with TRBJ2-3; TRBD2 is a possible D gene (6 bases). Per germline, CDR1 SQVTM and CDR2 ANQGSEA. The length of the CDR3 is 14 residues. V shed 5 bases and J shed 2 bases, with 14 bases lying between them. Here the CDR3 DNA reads TGCAGCGTTCGGGCGGGGACCACCACAGATACGCAGTATTTT. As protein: CSVRAGTTTDTQYF.

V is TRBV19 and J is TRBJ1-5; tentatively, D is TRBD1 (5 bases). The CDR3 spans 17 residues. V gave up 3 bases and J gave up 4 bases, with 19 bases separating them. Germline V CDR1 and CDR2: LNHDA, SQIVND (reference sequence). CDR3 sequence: CASSIGAGGVGNQPQHF. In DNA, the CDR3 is TGTGCCAGTAGTATTGGGGCCGGGGGAGTTGGAAATCAGCCCCAGCATTTT.

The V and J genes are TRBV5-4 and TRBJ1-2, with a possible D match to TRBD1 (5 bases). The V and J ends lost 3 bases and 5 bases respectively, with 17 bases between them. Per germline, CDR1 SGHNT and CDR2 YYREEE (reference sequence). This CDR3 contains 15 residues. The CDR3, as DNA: TGTGCCAGCAGCTCCCGCTCTTGGGGACTATATGGCTACACCTTC. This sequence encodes CASSSRSWGLYGYTF.

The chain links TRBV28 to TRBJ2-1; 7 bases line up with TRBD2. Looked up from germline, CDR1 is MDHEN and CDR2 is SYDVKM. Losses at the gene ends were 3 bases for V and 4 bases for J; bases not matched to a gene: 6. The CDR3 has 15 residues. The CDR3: CASSFSAGVYNEQFF. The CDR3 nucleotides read TGTGCCAGCAGTTTCTCTGCGGGGGTATACAATGAGCAGTTCTTC. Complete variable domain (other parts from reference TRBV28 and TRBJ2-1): DVKVTQSSRYLVKRTGEKVFLECVQDMDHENMFWYRQDPGLGLRLIYFSYDVKMKEKGDIPEGYSVSREKKERFSLILESASTNQTSMYLCASSFSAGVYNEQFFGPGTRLTVL.

CDR3 nucleotide sequence: TGTGCCAGCTCACCCAGGAGGGAGAGGACTGAAGCTTTCTTT. Amino acids: CASSPRRERTEAFF. The chain recombines TRBV18 with TRBJ1-1; D not certain. V lost 3 bases and J 5 bases, leaving 13 bases between the germline ends. Germline V gene sequence: CDR1 KGHSH, CDR2 LQKENI. The CDR3 extends over 14 amino acids.

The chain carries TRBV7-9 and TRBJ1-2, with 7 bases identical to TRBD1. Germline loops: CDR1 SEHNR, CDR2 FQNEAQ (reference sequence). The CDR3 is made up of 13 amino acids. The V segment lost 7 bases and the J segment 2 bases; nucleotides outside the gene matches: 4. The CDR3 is CASTLQGNYGYTF. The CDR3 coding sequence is TGTGCCAGCACCCTACAGGGGAACTATGGCTACACCTTC.

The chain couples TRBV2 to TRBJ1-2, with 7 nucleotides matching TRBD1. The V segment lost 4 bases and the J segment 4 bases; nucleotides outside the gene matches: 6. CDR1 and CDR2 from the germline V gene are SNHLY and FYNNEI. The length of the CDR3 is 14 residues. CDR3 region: CASSVAGGVYGYTF. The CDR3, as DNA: TGTGCCAGCAGTGTAGCAGGGGGTGTCTATGGCTACACCTTC.

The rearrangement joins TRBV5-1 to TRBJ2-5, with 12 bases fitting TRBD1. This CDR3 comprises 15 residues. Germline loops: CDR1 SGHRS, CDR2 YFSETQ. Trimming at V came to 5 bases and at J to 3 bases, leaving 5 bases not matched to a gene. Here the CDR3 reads CASSRDRGQEETQYF. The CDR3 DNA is TGCGCCAGCAGTCGGGACAGGGGGCAGGAAGAGACCCAGTACTTC.

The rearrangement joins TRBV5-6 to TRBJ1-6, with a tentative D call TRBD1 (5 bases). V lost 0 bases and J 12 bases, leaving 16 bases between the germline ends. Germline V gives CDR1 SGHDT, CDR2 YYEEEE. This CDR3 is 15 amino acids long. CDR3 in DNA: TGTGCCAGCAGCTTGGGGGCAGGGAAAAGTAGACCCCTCCACTTT. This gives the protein CASSLGAGKSRPLHF. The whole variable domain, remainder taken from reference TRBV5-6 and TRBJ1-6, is DAGVTQSPTHLIKTRGQQVTLRCSPKSGHDTVSWYQQALGQGPQFIFQYYEEEERQRGNFPDRFSGHQFPNYSSELNVNALLLGDSALYLCASSLGAGKSRPLHFGNGTRLTVT.

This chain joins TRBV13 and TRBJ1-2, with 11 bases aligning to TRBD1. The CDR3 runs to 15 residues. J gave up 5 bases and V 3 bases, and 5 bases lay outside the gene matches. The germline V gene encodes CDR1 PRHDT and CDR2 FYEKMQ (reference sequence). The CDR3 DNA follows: TGTGCCAGCAGCTTCAGGACAGGGGGCAGTTATGGCTACACCTTC. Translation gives CASSFRTGGSYGYTF.

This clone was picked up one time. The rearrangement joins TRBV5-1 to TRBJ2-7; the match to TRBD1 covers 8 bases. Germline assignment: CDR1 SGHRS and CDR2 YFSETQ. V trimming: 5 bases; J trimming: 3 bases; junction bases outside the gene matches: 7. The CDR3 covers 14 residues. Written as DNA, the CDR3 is TGCGCCAGCAGACCAGAGACAGGGGACTACGAGCAGTACTTC. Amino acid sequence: CASRPETGDYEQYF.

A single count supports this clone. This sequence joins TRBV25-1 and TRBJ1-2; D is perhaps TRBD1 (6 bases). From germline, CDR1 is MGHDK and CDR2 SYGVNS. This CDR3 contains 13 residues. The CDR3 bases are TGTGCTCCTCGGACAGCGGCGAACTATGGCTACACCTTC. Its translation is CAPRTAANYGYTF.

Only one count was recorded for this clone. The CDR3 DNA sequence: TGTGCCAGCAGCTTAGCAGGGGCAGATACGCAGTATTTT. Translating it yields CASSLAGADTQYF. The chain combines TRBV5-8 with TRBJ2-3; weak D call: TRBD1 (6 bases). Germline CDR1 SGHTS, CDR2 YDEGEE. V lost 2 bases to trimming and J lost 4 bases, with 8 bases between them. CDR3 length: 13 amino acids.

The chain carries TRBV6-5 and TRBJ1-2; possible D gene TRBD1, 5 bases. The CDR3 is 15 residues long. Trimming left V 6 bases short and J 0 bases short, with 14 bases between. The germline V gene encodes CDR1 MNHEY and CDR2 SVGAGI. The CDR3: CASRTASPPNYGYTF. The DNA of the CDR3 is TGTGCCAGCAGGACAGCCTCCCCCCCTAACTATGGCTACACCTTC.

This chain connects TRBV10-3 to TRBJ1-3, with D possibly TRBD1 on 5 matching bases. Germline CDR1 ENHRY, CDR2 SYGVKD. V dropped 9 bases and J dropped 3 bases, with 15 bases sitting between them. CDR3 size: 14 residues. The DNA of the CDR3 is TGTGCCATAGAGGACCGGGGGATTGGAAACACCATATATTTT. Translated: CAIEDRGIGNTIYF.

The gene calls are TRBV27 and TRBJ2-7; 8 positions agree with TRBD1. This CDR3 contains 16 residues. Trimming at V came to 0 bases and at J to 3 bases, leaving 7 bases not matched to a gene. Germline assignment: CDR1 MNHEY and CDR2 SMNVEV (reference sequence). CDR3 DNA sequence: TGTGCCAGCAGTTTATCAACGGCCGGGACAGGCTACGAGCAGTACTTC. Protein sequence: CASSLSTAGTGYEQYF.

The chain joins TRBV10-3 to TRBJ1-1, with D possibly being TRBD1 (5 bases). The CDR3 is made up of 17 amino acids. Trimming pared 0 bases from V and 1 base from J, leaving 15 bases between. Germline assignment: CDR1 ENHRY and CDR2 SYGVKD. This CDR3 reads CAISESFGGAGNTEAFF. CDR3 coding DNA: TGTGCCATCAGTGAGTCTTTTGGAGGGGCCGGGAACACTGAAGCTTTCTTT.

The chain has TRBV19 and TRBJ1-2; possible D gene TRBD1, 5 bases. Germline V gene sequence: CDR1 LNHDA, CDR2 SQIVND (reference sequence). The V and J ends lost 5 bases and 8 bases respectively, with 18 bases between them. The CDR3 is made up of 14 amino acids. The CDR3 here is CASSPRMGGKGYTF. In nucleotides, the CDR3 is TGTGCCAGTAGTCCCCGAATGGGGGGAAAGGGCTACACCTTC.

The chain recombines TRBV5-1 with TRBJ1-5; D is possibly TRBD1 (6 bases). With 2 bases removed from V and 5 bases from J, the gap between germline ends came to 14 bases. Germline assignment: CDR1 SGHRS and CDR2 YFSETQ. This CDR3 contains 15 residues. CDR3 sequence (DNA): TGCGCCAGCAGCTTTAGCGGGGGGGCGCATCAGCCCCAGCATTTT. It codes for CASSFSGGAHQPQHF.